Each of the 31 T cell receptor beta chains below was sequenced from the same sample in a study of CD4 T cells in relation to SARS-CoV-2 and coronaviruses. This table comes from immunoSEQ multiplex PCR, and its TCRdb copy is limited to in-frame clones, with some not included. The sample records about 18,000 clones, approximately 75% being singletons. No antigen has been identified for these receptors. The unexposed donors gave CD4+ T cells in about 2010-2019, prior to COVID-19. Isolation of CD4+ T cells took place after approximately 11 days in culture. The sequencing input was CD4+ T cells from PBMCs, cultured in vitro. All receptors come from a human donor in good health.

V and J are TRBV12-1 and TRBJ2-5. TRBV12-1 is annotated as a pseudogene. This CDR3 comprises 18 residues. CDR3 coding DNA: TGTGCCAGCAGCCCGAACAGGGGGCTAGCGGGATTGGAAGAGACCCAGTACTTC. This gives the protein CASSPNRGLAGLEETQYF.

The rearrangement links TRBV30 to TRBJ2-5; perhaps TRBD1 as D (6 bases). Germline V gene lookup returns CDR1 GTSNPN and CDR2 SVGIG (reference sequence). Trimming removed 5 bases from V and 5 bases from J, with 12 bases in between. The CDR3 runs 12 residues. The chain's CDR3 is CAWAQGLETQYF. Written as DNA, the CDR3 is TGTGCCTGGGCACAGGGTCTGGAGACCCAGTACTTC.

This clone was detected only a few times. The rearrangement links TRBV18 to TRBJ2-2; maybe TRBD1 (6 bases). V was cut by 6 bases and J by 0 bases, with 11 bases left in between. This CDR3 region has 15 residues. CDR1 and CDR2 from the germline V gene are KGHSH and LQKENI. The CDR3 spells CASSPGTPNTGELFF. The CDR3 nucleotides read TGTGCCAGCTCCCCCGGGACACCGAACACCGGGGAGCTGTTTTTT.

J is TRBJ2-1 and V is TRBV12-3 or TRBV12-4; D is unclear. The CDR3 totals 12 residues. Trimming cost V 3 bases and J 4 bases, with 4 bases left between them. CDR3 region: CASSFRYNEQFF. The DNA of the CDR3 is TGTGCCAGCAGTTTCAGGTACAATGAGCAGTTCTTC.

This sequence joins TRBV18 and TRBJ1-1; 9 nucleotides match TRBD1. The length of the CDR3 is 17 residues. Germline CDR1 is KGHSH and CDR2 is LQKENI. The V gene end was trimmed by 3 bases and the J gene end by 4 bases; junction bases not matched to a gene: 12. CDR3 region: CASSPRTGDAWGTEAFF. The CDR3 DNA reads TGTGCCAGCTCACCCCGGACAGGGGATGCATGGGGCACTGAAGCTTTCTTT. The full variable domain, its missing parts supplied by reference TRBV18 and TRBJ1-1, is NAGVMQNPRHLVRRRGQEARLRCSPMKGHSHVYWYRQLPEEGLKFMVYLQKENIIDESGMPKERFSAEFPKEGPSILRIQQVVRGDSAAYFCASSPRTGDAWGTEAFFGQGTRLTVV.

Only one count was recorded for this clone. The chain recombines TRBV11-2 with TRBJ2-1; D gene uncertain. Germline V gene data show CDR1 as SGHAT and CDR2 as FQNNGV. V was trimmed by 4 bases and J by 1 base, leaving 11 bases between them. CDR3 size: 15 residues. The CDR3 nucleotides are TGTGCCAGCAGCTCTGCCCCCGGTTCCTACAATGAGCAGTTCTTC. It yields the protein CASSSAPGSYNEQFF.

The gene calls are TRBV5-1 and TRBJ2-7; 8 nucleotides line up with TRBD2. The CDR3 sequence is 16 residues long. CDR1 SGHRS and CDR2 YFSETQ come from the germline V gene. The ends lost 5 bases at V and 0 bases at J; junction bases unmatched: 10. CDR3 DNA sequence: TGCGCCAGCAGTCTTGGGGCGGGGGGTAGCTCCTACGAGCAGTACTTC. Protein sequence: CASSLGAGGSSYEQYF.

The V call is TRBV2, the J call TRBJ2-5, with no clear D. CDR1 SNHLY and CDR2 FYNNEI come from the germline V gene. CDR3 length: 11 residues. V lost 6 bases and J 2 bases, leaving 4 bases between the germline ends. The CDR3 bases are TGTGCCAGCAGGCCTCAAGAGACCCAGTACTTC. Its protein product is CASRPQETQYF.

This clone turned up a few times. The CDR3 coding sequence is TGTGCCAGCAGCTTAGATTGGGGAGATACGCAGTATTTT. As protein: CASSLDWGDTQYF. The chain joins TRBV7-9 to TRBJ2-3; the D is unclear. The length of the CDR3 is 13 residues. Germline-derived CDR1 and CDR2 are SEHNR and FQNEAQ (reference sequence). Trimming left V 1 base short and J 5 bases short, with 7 bases between. Full variable domain (remainder filled in from reference TRBV7-9 and TRBJ2-3): DTGVSQNPRHKITKRGQNVTFRCDPISEHNRLYWYRQTLGQGPEFLTYFQNEAQLEKSRLLSDRFSAERPKGSFSTLEIQRTEQGDSAMYLCASSLDWGDTQYFGPGTRLTVL.

This clone has only one observation. Germline is not matched at one junction end, which may reflect a read error. The CDR3 nucleotides read TGTGCCACCAGCAGAGATACAGAAGGACAGGTCGCCCGTTTT. Its protein is CATSRDTEGQVARF. The chain has TRBV15 and TRBJ1-5, with TRBD1 matching 7 bases. This CDR3 comprises 14 residues. Germline CDR1 is LNHNV and CDR2 is YYDKDF (reference sequence).

The gene calls are TRBV25-1 and TRBJ1-4; D ambiguous. The germline V gene has CDR1 MGHDK and CDR2 SYGVNS. This CDR3 is built from 14 residues. The V gene lost 3 bases and the J gene lost 8 bases, with 13 bases spanning the gap. CDR3 amino acids: CASSDTDGREKLFF. CDR3 in DNA: TGTGCCAGCAGTGACACAGACGGGCGGGAAAAACTGTTTTTT.

The chain couples TRBV6-5 to TRBJ1-6; D remains unclear. Between the trimmed V and J ends, which lost 0 bases and 7 bases, there was a span of 13 bases. Per germline, CDR1 MNHEY and CDR2 SVGAGI. This CDR3 has 16 amino acids. CDR3 sequence: CASSYSSQASNSPLHF. DNA of the CDR3: TGTGCCAGCAGTTACTCGTCTCAGGCCAGCAATTCACCCCTCCACTTT.

The chain recombines TRBV7-8 with TRBJ2-5; no firm D call. The germline V gene has CDR1 SGHVS and CDR2 FQNEAQ. The CDR3 runs to 13 residues. V was trimmed by 7 bases and J by 2 bases, leaving 11 bases between them. CDR3 bases: TGTGCCAGCAATCCAGCGACACAAGAGACCCAGTACTTC. Amino acids: CASNPATQETQYF.

The chain employs TRBV27 and TRBJ2-7; D might be TRBD1 (6 bases). Germline CDR1 reads MNHEY; CDR2 reads SMNVEV (reference sequence). The V end lost 4 bases, the J end lost 9 bases, and 16 bases lay between the germline ends. This CDR3 is 13 amino acids long. CDR3 DNA: TGTGCCAGCAGTTCGGGGAACAGGGACGGGCAGTACTTC. Translated, it gives CASSSGNRDGQYF.

The chain has TRBV2 and TRBJ2-1, with 7 positions matching TRBD2. The length of the CDR3 is 13 residues. The trim removed 8 bases at V and 6 bases at J, leaving 7 bases unmatched. CDR1 and CDR2 from the germline V gene are SNHLY and FYNNEI. CDR3 region: CASCWGEGNEQFF. In DNA form, the CDR3 reads TGTGCCAGCTGTTGGGGGGAGGGCAATGAGCAGTTCTTC.

The chain recombines TRBV18 with TRBJ1-1, with TRBD1 matching 8 bases. The CDR3 consists of 13 residues. V lost 3 bases and J lost 7; bases outside the gene matches: 4. CDR1 KGHSH and CDR2 LQKENI come from the germline V gene. The CDR3 spells CASSPTTGDEAFF. In DNA form, the CDR3 reads TGTGCCAGCTCACCGACGACAGGGGATGAAGCTTTCTTT.

J is TRBJ2-1 and V is TRBV4-1; 12 nucleotides match TRBD2. Germline V gene lookup returns CDR1 MGHRA and CDR2 YSYEKL. The J segment lost 7 bases and the V segment lost 2 bases, leaving 9 bases of the junction unmatched. The CDR3 covers 17 residues. CDR3 sequence reads: CASSQLTTSGSGNEQFF. Written as DNA, the CDR3 is TGCGCCAGCAGCCAACTGACGACTAGCGGGAGTGGAAATGAGCAGTTCTTC.

The chain recombines TRBV19 with TRBJ2-7; D gene uncertain. Germline assignment: CDR1 LNHDA and CDR2 SQIVND (reference sequence). Trimming took 1 base from V and 6 from J, leaving 13 bases between them. CDR3 length: 14 amino acids. The CDR3 spells CASSIVQTSPEQYF. In DNA form, the CDR3 reads TGTGCCAGTAGTATAGTACAGACATCTCCCGAGCAGTACTTC.

The V and J genes are TRBV7-3 and TRBJ1-1; no definite D call. Trimming took 2 bases from V and 2 from J, leaving 18 bases between them. Germline V gene lookup returns CDR1 SGHTA and CDR2 FQGTGA. The length of the CDR3 is 17 residues. The CDR3 protein is CASSLSPRGGVNTEAFF. CDR3 DNA sequence: TGTGCCAGCAGCTTATCCCCACGAGGCGGTGTTAACACTGAAGCTTTCTTT.

The CDR3 region has the DNA TGTGCCAGCAGCCCGCCGGGGACCCATGAAAAACTGTTTTTT. As protein: CASSPPGTHEKLFF. V and J are TRBV6-5 and TRBJ1-4; a possible D gene is TRBD1 (5 bases). CDR1 and CDR2 from the germline V gene are MNHEY and SVGAGI. Trimming removed 6 bases at V and 6 bases at J, with 14 bases between. The CDR3 is 14 amino acids.

V usage is TRBV11-2 and J usage is TRBJ2-5; the match to TRBD2 covers 8 bases. The CDR3 is made up of 17 amino acids. CDR1 and CDR2 (germline): SGHAT, FQNNGV. J lost 5 bases, V lost 2 bases, and 13 bases had no gene match. The CDR3 sequence is CASSLLAGLEGRETQYF. The CDR3 DNA reads as TGTGCCAGCAGCTTATTAGCGGGGTTAGAGGGCCGCGAGACCCAGTACTTC.

The chain couples TRBV18 to TRBJ1-4; D remains ambiguous. Germline V CDR1 and CDR2: KGHSH, LQKENI. Between the trimmed V and J ends, which lost 3 bases and 0 bases, there was a span of 8 bases. The CDR3 totals 15 residues. This CDR3 is CASSPRATTNEKLFF. CDR3 DNA sequence: TGTGCCAGCTCACCCCGAGCGACAACTAATGAAAAACTGTTTTTT.

The genes are TRBV6-6 and TRBJ2-7; no firm D call. V was cut by 1 base and J by 6 bases, with 16 bases left in between. Germline lookup yields CDR1 MNHNY and CDR2 SVGAGI (reference sequence). This CDR3 spans 15 amino acids. CDR3 loop: CASSYFRQRPVEQYF. Written as DNA, the CDR3 is TGTGCCAGCAGTTACTTCCGTCAGAGACCTGTCGAGCAGTACTTC.

The J gene is TRBJ2-2, the V gene TRBV28, with TRBD1 identical over 7 bases. CDR3 length: 15 amino acids. The germline V gene encodes CDR1 MDHEN and CDR2 SYDVKM. Germline trimming cut 6 bases from V and 5 bases from J; bases unmatched to any gene: 9. CDR3 sequence (DNA): TGTGCCAGCAGGTTAACAGGGGTTGGGACCGGGGAGCTGTTTTTT. The encoded protein is CASRLTGVGTGELFF.

This sequence joins TRBV18 and TRBJ1-3; D call uncertain. Germline CDR1 KGHSH, CDR2 LQKENI. The CDR3 has 14 residues. V shed 3 bases and J shed 4 bases, with 10 bases lying between them. CDR3 residues: CASSPPGFGNTIYF. CDR3 nucleotide sequence: TGTGCCAGCTCACCCCCAGGCTTCGGAAACACCATATATTTT.

The chain employs TRBV15 and TRBJ1-1; D may be TRBD1 (5 bases). The CDR3 runs 15 residues. Per germline, CDR1 LNHNV and CDR2 YYDKDF (reference sequence). Trimming removed 0 bases at V and 2 bases at J, with 10 bases between. As DNA, the CDR3 is TGTGCCACCAGCAGAGATGTGGGGGTTAACACTGAAGCTTTCTTT. It specifies CATSRDVGVNTEAFF.

The gene calls are TRBV10-3 and TRBJ1-6, with D possibly TRBD1 on 5 matching bases. CDR1 ENHRY and CDR2 SYGVKD come from the germline V gene. Between the trimmed V and J ends, which lost 7 bases and 5 bases, there was a span of 15 bases. CDR3 length: 15 amino acids. The DNA for the CDR3 is TGTGCCATCAAAGATTCGGGACCGAATAATTCACCCCTCCACTTT. Its translation: CAIKDSGPNNSPLHF.

The V call is TRBV30, the J call TRBJ1-1; 8 bases are a match to TRBD1. CDR1 and CDR2 (germline): GTSNPN, SVGIG (reference sequence). V lost 5 bases, J lost 0 bases, and 5 bases stayed unmatched. The length of the CDR3 is 14 residues. In DNA, the CDR3 is TGTGCCTGGGCGTCGGGACAGGTGAACACTGAAGCTTTCTTT. This codes for CAWASGQVNTEAFF.

This clone has only one observation. This chain links TRBV9 with TRBJ2-5; 10 nucleotides agree with TRBD1. Germline trimming cut 5 bases from V and 4 bases from J; bases unmatched to any gene: 8. Germline values: CDR1 SGDLS, CDR2 YYNGEE. The length of the CDR3 is 15 residues. CDR3 nucleotide sequence: TGTGCCAGCAGTTCCGACAGGGGGCAAGGAGAGACCCAGTACTTC. Amino acid sequence: CASSSDRGQGETQYF. Drawing the rest from reference TRBV9 and TRBJ2-5, the complete variable domain is DSGVTQTPKHLITATGQRVTLRCSPRSGDLSVYWYQQSLDQGLQFLIQYYNGEERAKGNILERFSAQQFPDLHSELNLSSLELGDSALYFCASSSDRGQGETQYFGPGTRLLVL.

The gene calls are TRBV11-2 and TRBJ1-4; unclear D gene. V lost 3 bases and J 4 bases, leaving 12 bases between the germline ends. CDR1 is SGHAT and CDR2 is FQNNGV in the germline V gene. The length of the CDR3 is 15 residues. The CDR3: CASSLTPDRNEKLFF. CDR3 DNA sequence: TGTGCCAGCAGCTTGACGCCCGATCGTAATGAAAAACTGTTTTTT.

The chain uses TRBV5-6 and TRBJ1-4; D gene unclear. Between the trimmed V and J ends, which lost 0 bases and 0 bases, there was a span of 9 bases. The CDR3 is 16 residues long. Germline lookup yields CDR1 SGHDT and CDR2 YYEEEE. The CDR3 sequence is CASSLAGPPTNEKLFF. The CDR3 region has the DNA TGTGCCAGCAGCTTGGCAGGACCACCAACTAATGAAAAACTGTTTTTT.